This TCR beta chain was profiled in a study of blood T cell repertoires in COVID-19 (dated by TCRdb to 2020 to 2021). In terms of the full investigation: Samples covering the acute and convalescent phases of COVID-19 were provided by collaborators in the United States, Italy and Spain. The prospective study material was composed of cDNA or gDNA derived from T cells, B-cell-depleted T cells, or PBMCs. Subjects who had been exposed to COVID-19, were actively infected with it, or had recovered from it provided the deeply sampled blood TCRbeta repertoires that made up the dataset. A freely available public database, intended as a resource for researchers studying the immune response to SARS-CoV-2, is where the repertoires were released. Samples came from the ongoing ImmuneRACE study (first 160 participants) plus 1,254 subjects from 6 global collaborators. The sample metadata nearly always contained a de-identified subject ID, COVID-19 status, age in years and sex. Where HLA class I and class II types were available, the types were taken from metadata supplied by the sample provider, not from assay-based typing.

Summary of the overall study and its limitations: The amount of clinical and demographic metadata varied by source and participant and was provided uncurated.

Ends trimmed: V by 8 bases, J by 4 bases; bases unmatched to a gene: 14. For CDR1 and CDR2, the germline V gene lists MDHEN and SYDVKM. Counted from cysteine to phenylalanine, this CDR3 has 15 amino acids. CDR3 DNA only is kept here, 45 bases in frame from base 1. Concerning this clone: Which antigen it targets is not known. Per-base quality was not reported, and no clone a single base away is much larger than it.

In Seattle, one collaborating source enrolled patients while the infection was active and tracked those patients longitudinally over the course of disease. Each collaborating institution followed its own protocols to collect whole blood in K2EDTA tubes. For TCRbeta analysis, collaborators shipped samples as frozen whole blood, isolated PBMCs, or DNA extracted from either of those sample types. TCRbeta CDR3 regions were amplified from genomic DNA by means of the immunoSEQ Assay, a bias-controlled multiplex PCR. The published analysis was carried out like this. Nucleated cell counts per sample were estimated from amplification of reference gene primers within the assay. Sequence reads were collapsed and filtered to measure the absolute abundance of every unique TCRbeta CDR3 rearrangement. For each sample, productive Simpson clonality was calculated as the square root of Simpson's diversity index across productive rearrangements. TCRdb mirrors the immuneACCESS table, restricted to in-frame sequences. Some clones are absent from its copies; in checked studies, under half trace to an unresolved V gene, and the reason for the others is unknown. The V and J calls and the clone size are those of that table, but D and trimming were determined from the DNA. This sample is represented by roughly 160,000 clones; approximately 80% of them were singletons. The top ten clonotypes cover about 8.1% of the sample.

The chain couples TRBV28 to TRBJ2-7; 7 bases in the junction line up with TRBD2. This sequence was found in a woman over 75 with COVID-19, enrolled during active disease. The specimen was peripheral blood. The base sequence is TGTGCCAGCTTGCGGGGAGGGGCTGTTAAGTACGAGCAGTACTTC. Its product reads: CASLRGGAVKYEQYF.